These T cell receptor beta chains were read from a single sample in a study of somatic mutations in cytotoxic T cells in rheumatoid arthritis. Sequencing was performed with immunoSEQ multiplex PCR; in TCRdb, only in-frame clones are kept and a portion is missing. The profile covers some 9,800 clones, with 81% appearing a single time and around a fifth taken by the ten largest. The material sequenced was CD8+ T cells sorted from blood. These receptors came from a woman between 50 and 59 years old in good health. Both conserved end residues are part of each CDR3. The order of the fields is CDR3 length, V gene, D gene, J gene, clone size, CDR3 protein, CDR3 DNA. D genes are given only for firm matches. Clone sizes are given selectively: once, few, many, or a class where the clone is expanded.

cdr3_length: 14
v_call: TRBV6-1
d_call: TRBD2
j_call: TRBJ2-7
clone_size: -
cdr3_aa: CASTGLAGGPEQYF
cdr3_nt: TGTGCCAGCACCGGACTAGCGGGAGGGCCCGAGCAGTACTTC

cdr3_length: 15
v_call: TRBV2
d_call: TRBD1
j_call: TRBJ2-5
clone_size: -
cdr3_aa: CASSEIGTVQETQYF
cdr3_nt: TGTGCCAGCAGTGAAATTGGGACAGTCCAGGAGACCCAGTACTTC

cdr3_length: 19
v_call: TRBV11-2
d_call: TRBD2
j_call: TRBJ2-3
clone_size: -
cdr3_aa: CASSLAFAGGPIGTDTQYF
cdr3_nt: TGTGCCAGCAGCTTAGCTTTCGCGGGAGGGCCGATAGGCACAGATACGCAGTATTTT

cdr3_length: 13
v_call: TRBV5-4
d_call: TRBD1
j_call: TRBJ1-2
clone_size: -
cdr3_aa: CASSATGYYGYTF
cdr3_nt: TGTGCCAGCAGCGCGACAGGGTACTATGGCTACACCTTC

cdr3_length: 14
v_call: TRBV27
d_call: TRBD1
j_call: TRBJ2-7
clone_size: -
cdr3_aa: CASSYGTGDYEQYF
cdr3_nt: TGTGCCAGCAGTTACGGGACAGGGGACTACGAGCAGTACTTC

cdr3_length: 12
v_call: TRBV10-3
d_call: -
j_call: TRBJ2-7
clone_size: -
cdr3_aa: CAISGLGTGQYF
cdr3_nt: TGTGCCATCAGTGGCCTGGGTACAGGGCAGTACTTC

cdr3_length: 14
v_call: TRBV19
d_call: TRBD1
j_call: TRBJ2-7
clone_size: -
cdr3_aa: CASSPRTGNYEQYF
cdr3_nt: TGTGCCAGTAGTCCAAGGACAGGGAACTACGAGCAGTACTTC

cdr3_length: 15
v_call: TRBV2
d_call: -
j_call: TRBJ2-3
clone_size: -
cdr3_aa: CASSATVDYRDTQYF
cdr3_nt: TGTGCCAGCAGTGCCACAGTAGACTACAGAGATACGCAGTATTTT

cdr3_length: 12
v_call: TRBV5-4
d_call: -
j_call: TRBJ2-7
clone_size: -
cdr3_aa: CASSEDSAEQYF
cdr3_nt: TGTGCCAGCAGCGAAGACAGTGCCGAGCAGTACTTC

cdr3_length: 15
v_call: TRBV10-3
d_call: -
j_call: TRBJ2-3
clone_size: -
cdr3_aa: CAISVGLRRTDTQYF
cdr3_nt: TGTGCCATCAGTGTAGGACTCAGAAGGACAGATACGCAGTATTTT

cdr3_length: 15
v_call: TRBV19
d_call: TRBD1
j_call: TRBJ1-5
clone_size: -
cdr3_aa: CASSGPGQGDQPQHF
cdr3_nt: TGTGCCAGTAGTGGGCCGGGACAGGGCGATCAGCCCCAGCATTTT

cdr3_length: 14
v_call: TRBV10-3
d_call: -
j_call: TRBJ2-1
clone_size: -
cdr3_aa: CAISESQDGNEQFF
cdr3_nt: TGTGCCATCAGTGAGTCGCAGGATGGGAATGAGCAGTTCTTC

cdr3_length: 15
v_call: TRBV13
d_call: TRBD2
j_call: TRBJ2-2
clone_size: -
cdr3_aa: CASNAGGLSTGELFF
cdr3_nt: TGTGCCAGCAATGCGGGGGGGCTGAGCACCGGGGAGCTGTTTTTT

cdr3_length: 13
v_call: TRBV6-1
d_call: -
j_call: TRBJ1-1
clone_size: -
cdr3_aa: CASRERAFTEAFF
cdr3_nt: TGTGCCAGCAGGGAGCGGGCATTCACTGAAGCTTTCTTT

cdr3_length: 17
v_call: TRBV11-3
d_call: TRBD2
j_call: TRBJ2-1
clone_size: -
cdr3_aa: CASSLGLLAGDRNEQFF
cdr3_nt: TGTGCCAGCAGCTTAGGTTTACTAGCGGGAGATCGGAATGAGCAGTTCTTC

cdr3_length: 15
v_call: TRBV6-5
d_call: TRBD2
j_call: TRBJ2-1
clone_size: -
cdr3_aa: CASSYELAGYNEQFF
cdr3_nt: TGTGCCAGCAGTTACGAACTAGCGGGGTACAATGAGCAGTTCTTC

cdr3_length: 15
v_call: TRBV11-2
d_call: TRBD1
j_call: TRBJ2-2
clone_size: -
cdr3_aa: CASSFYRGNTGELFF
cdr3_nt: TGTGCCAGCAGCTTCTACAGGGGTAACACCGGGGAGCTGTTTTTT

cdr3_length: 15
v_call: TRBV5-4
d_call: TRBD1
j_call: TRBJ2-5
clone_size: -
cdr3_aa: CASSPGTGGLETQYF
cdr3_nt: TGTGCCAGCAGCCCCGGGACAGGGGGGTTAGAGACCCAGTACTTC

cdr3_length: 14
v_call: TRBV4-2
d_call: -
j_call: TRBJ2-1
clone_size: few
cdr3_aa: CASSQESPGLEQFF
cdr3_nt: TGTGCCAGCAGCCAAGAGTCCCCTGGGCTTGAGCAGTTCTTC

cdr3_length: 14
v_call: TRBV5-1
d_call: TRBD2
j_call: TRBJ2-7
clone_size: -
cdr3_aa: CASSLTSGIYEQYF
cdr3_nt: TGCGCCAGCAGCTTGACTAGCGGGATCTACGAGCAGTACTTC

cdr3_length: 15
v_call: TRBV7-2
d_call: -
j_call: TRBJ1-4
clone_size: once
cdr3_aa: CASSLVGGRNEKLFF
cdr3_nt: TGTGCCAGCAGCTTAGTCGGGGGGCGAAATGAAAAACTGTTTTTT

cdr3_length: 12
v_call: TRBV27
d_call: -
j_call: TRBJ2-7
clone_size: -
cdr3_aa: CASSREGYEQYF
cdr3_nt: TGTGCCAGCTCGAGAGAGGGCTACGAGCAGTACTTC

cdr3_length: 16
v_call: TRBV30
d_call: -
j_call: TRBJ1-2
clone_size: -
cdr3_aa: CAWSDSGALIYYGYTF
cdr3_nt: TGTGCCTGGAGTGATTCAGGGGCCCTTATTTACTATGGCTACACCTTC

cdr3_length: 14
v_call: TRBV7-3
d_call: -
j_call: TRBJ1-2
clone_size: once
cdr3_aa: CASSLGTGSYGYTF
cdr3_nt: TGTGCCAGCAGCTTAGGCACAGGATCTTATGGCTACACCTTC